This passage covers 18 T cell receptor beta chains from one sample sequenced in a study of immune evolution from preneoplasia to lung adenocarcinoma. Measured with immunoSEQ multiplex PCR; TCRdb has only the in-frame clones, and not every one. The data hold roughly 38,000 clones, with about 74% observed a single time. Sample: FFPE invasive lung adenocarcinoma tissue. The source is a person in their sixties with lung adenocarcinoma.

The V gene is TRBV5-4, the J gene TRBJ2-7; D is ambiguous. The CDR3 totals 11 residues. Between the trimmed V and J ends, which lost 2 bases and 4 bases, there was a span of 4 bases. The germline V gene has CDR1 SGHNT and CDR2 YYREEE (reference sequence). The CDR3 sequence: CASSFKYEQYF. CDR3 nucleotide sequence: TGTGCCAGCAGCTTCAAGTACGAGCAGTACTTC.

The chain is built from TRBV25-1 and TRBJ1-1, with unresolved D. CDR1 and CDR2 from the germline V gene are MGHDK and SYGVNS. This CDR3 has 13 residues. Trimming stripped 6 bases from V and 4 bases from J, with 12 bases between. CDR3 coding DNA: TGTGCCAGCAGGAGAGGTTCGTCCACTGAAGCTTTCTTT. Translating it yields CASRRGSSTEAFF.

This sequence joins TRBV27 and TRBJ1-4; D remains ambiguous. Germline V gene lookup returns CDR1 MNHEY and CDR2 SMNVEV (reference sequence). This CDR3 is built from 10 residues. Trimming removed 5 bases from V and 5 bases from J, with 0 bases in between. The CDR3 DNA sequence: TGTGCCAGCAGTAATGAAAAACTGTTTTTT. It specifies CASSNEKLFF. The full variable domain, with the rest looked up from reference TRBV27 and TRBJ1-4, is EAQVTQNPRYLITVTGKKLTVTCSQNMNHEYMSWYRQDPGLGLRQIYYSMNVEVTDKGDVPEGYKVSRKEKRNFPLILESPSPNQTSLYFCASSNEKLFFGSGTQLSVL.

The chain uses TRBV7-2 and TRBJ1-1; D remains ambiguous. The CDR3 totals 12 residues. The germline V gene encodes CDR1 SGHTA and CDR2 FQGNSA. V dropped 5 bases and J dropped 7 bases, with 11 bases sitting between them. The CDR3 sequence: CASSPQRNEAFF. CDR3 in DNA: TGTGCCAGCAGCCCTCAGCGGAATGAAGCTTTCTTT. Looking up the rest from reference TRBV7-2 and TRBJ1-1 gives the full variable domain: GAGVSQSPSNKVTEKGKDVELRCDPISGHTALYWYRQSLGQGLEFLIYFQGNSAPDKSGLPSDRFSAERTGGSVSTLTIQRTQQEDSAVYLCASSPQRNEAFFGQGTRLTVV.

This chain connects TRBV30 to TRBJ1-3; D gene uncertain. V dropped 5 bases and J dropped 4 bases, with 12 bases sitting between them. This CDR3 has 13 residues. Germline lookup yields CDR1 GTSNPN and CDR2 SVGIG (reference sequence). The CDR3 DNA reads as TGTGCCTGGGCGGTTGATGGAGGAAACACCATATATTTT. This encodes CAWAVDGGNTIYF.

This rearrangement joins TRBV19 to TRBJ1-5; 7 bases match TRBD1. CDR1 LNHDA and CDR2 SQIVND come from the germline V gene (reference sequence). The junction had 4 bases not matched to a gene; V was cut back by 1 base and J by 1 base. The CDR3 consists of 16 residues. The CDR3 DNA is TGTGCCAGTAGTATAGGAAACAGGGGAAGCAATCAGCCCCAGCATTTT. Translating gives CASSIGNRGSNQPQHF. The variable domain in full, with the rest retrieved from reference TRBV19 and TRBJ1-5, is DGGITQSPKYLFRKEGQNVTLSCEQNLNHDAMYWYRQDPGQGLRLIYYSQIVNDFQKGDIAEGYSVSREKKESFPLTVTSAQKNPTAFYLCASSIGNRGSNQPQHFGDGTRLSIL.

This clone was found a few times. This chain connects TRBV7-2 to TRBJ1-1; D gene ambiguous. The V end was cut by 4 bases, the J end by 0 bases, with 6 bases between. The CDR3 totals 13 residues. Germline CDR1 SGHTA, CDR2 FQGNSA. CDR3: CASSSALNTEAFF. CDR3 DNA sequence: TGTGCCAGCAGCTCAGCCCTGAACACTGAAGCTTTCTTT. Full variable domain (missing parts from reference TRBV7-2 and TRBJ1-1): GAGVSQSPSNKVTEKGKDVELRCDPISGHTALYWYRQSLGQGLEFLIYFQGNSAPDKSGLPSDRFSAERTGGSVSTLTIQRTQQEDSAVYLCASSSALNTEAFFGQGTRLTVV.

This rearrangement joins TRBV19 to TRBJ2-5; D might be TRBD1 or TRBD2, each matching 5 bases. CDR1 LNHDA and CDR2 SQIVND come from the germline V gene (reference sequence). Trimming cost V 8 bases and J 1 base, with 14 bases left between them. This CDR3 is built from 14 residues. The CDR3 sequence: CASSGLGPQETQYF. The CDR3 DNA is TGTGCCAGTTCCGGACTGGGGCCCCAAGAGACCCAGTACTTC.

This chain links TRBV5-6 with TRBJ2-1; D is possibly TRBD1 or TRBD2 (5 bases each). The CDR3 is made up of 16 amino acids. CDR1 is SGHDT, CDR2 YYEEEE, per germline. The ends were cut back, 0 bases at V and 4 bases at J, with 14 bases in the middle. In DNA, the CDR3 is TGTGCCAGCAGCTTGGCCTTGAGGGGCCTTTACAATGAGCAGTTCTTC. It encodes CASSLALRGLYNEQFF.

The chain couples TRBV6-5 to TRBJ2-3; D may correspond to TRBD1 or TRBD2 (6 bases each). This CDR3 spans 14 amino acids. V was shortened by 8 bases and J by 1 base, with 13 bases between the two germline ends. The germline gives CDR1 MNHEY, CDR2 SVGAGI. The CDR3 nucleotides read TGTGCCAGCCGGAGGGGGTTCGGCACAGATACGCAGTATTTT. Translated: CASRRGFGTDTQYF.

This rearrangement joins TRBV28 to TRBJ1-1, with D uncertain. CDR3 length: 11 amino acids. The V end was cut by 3 bases, the J end by 4 bases, with 3 bases between. Germline V gene sequence: CDR1 MDHEN, CDR2 SYDVKM. CDR3 sequence: CASSLGTEAFF. CDR3 in DNA: TGTGCCAGCAGTTTGGGCACTGAAGCTTTCTTT.

In its sample, this clone was seen once. This chain uses TRBV7-2 with TRBJ1-1; unclear D gene. Germline V gene lookup returns CDR1 SGHTA and CDR2 FQGNSA. Trimming removed 1 base from V and 6 bases from J, with 12 bases in between. This CDR3 is built from 14 residues. This CDR3 reads CASSLEFRTAEAFF. The CDR3 nucleotides read TGTGCCAGCAGCTTAGAGTTCCGGACCGCTGAAGCTTTCTTT.

The rearrangement uses TRBV2 and TRBJ1-1, with D possibly being TRBD1 (6 bases). The CDR3 length is 13 residues. Looked up from germline, CDR1 is SNHLY and CDR2 is FYNNEI. Trimming stripped 4 bases from V and 1 base from J, with 7 bases between. This CDR3 reads CASSVGQNTEAFF. The CDR3 region has the DNA TGTGCCAGCAGTGTGGGACAGAACACTGAAGCTTTCTTT.

The rearrangement links TRBV5-1 to TRBJ2-3; 9 bases align to TRBD2. Per the germline V gene, CDR1 is SGHRS and CDR2 is YFSETQ. J lost 3 bases, V lost 4 bases, and 3 bases had no gene match. This CDR3 region has 14 residues. CDR3 sequence reads: CASSRTSETDTQYF. As DNA, the CDR3 is TGCGCCAGCAGCAGGACTAGCGAAACAGATACGCAGTATTTT. The full variable domain, completed using reference TRBV5-1 and TRBJ2-3, is KAGVTQTPRYLIKTRGQQVTLSCSPISGHRSVSWYQQTPGQGLQFLFEYFSETQRNKGNFPGRFSGRQFSNSRSEMNVSTLELGDSALYLCASSRTSETDTQYFGPGTRLTVL.

The rearrangement links TRBV5-4 to TRBJ2-3; TRBD2 might be the D (6 bases). Germline CDR1 reads SGHNT; CDR2 reads YYREEE (reference sequence). With 3 bases removed from V and 5 bases from J, the gap between germline ends came to 16 bases. CDR3 length: 15 residues. This CDR3 reads CASSSMTSTRDTQYF. DNA for the CDR3: TGTGCCAGCAGCTCCATGACTAGTACGAGAGATACGCAGTATTTT.

The CDR3, as DNA: TGTGCCAGCAGCTCGGGACAGGGTAACGAGCAGTACTTC. It specifies CASSSGQGNEQYF. The chain recombines TRBV7-2 with TRBJ2-7; 9 bases are a match to TRBD1. Trimming took 4 bases from V and 5 from J; bases not matched to a gene: 3. This CDR3 comprises 13 residues. Germline values: CDR1 SGHTA, CDR2 FQGNSA.

Only a few counts were recorded for this clone. This chain joins TRBV7-9 and TRBJ2-5; 7 bases are shared with TRBD1. This CDR3 has 15 residues. The trim removed 5 bases at V and 5 bases at J, leaving 11 bases unmatched. Germline loops: CDR1 SEHNR, CDR2 FQNEAQ (reference sequence). In nucleotides, the CDR3 is TGTGCCAGCAGCACGGTAGGGGGCGCAGGGGAGACCCAGTACTTC. It translates to CASSTVGGAGETQYF.

V usage is TRBV6-5 and J usage is TRBJ1-5, with D possibly matching TRBD1 (6 bases). Germline values: CDR1 MNHEY, CDR2 SVGAGI. The CDR3 loop spans 15 amino acids. Trimming cost V 5 bases and J 6 bases, with 17 bases left between them. CDR3 in amino acids: CASSLGKGGGQPQHF. The CDR3 region has the DNA TGTGCCAGCAGTCTTGGAAAGGGAGGGGGTCAGCCCCAGCATTTT.